These 21 T cell receptor beta chains originate from one sample sequenced in a study of blood T cell repertoires in COVID-19. Assay used: immunoSEQ multiplex PCR; TCRdb lists only in-frame clones, some missing. The table includes some 260,000 clones, nearly 90% detected once. The sample consisted of peripheral blood. These receptor sequences come from a man aged 18 to 29 with active or convalescent COVID-19.

V usage is TRBV5-4 and J usage is TRBJ2-1; the D is unclear. Germline-derived CDR1 and CDR2 are SGHNT and YYREEE (reference sequence). CDR3 size: 14 residues. Trimming left V 0 bases short and J 8 bases short, with 12 bases between. As DNA, the CDR3 is TGTGCCAGCAGCTTGGGACTCATGCCCGATGAGCAGTTCTTC. Translated, it gives CASSLGLMPDEQFF.

This clone was observed a few times. The rearrangement links TRBV10-2 to TRBJ2-7; possibly TRBD1 for D (6 bases). The CDR3 loop spans 13 amino acids. Trimming took 8 bases from V and 6 from J, leaving 17 bases between them. Germline V CDR1 and CDR2: WSHSY, SAAADI. The CDR3 region has the DNA TGCGCCAGCCAAGGGGGTCGGGTCGGCGAGCAGTACTTC. The encoded protein is CASQGGRVGEQYF.

The V and J genes are TRBV2 and TRBJ2-2; possible D gene TRBD2, 6 bases. Trimming left V 3 bases short and J 1 base short, with 9 bases between. In germline, CDR1 is SNHLY, CDR2 FYNNEI. This CDR3 is 15 amino acids long. The CDR3 nucleotides are TGTGCCAGCAGTGAGGTCGGGGGGAACACCGGGGAGCTGTTTTTT. Its protein is CASSEVGGNTGELFF.

V and J are TRBV5-4 and TRBJ2-1, with a weak D call TRBD1 (6 bases). There are 12 residues in the CDR3. The ends were cut back, 9 bases at V and 4 bases at J, with 11 bases in the middle. Germline-derived CDR1 and CDR2 are SGHNT and YYREEE (reference sequence). In DNA form, the CDR3 reads TGTGCCATCACGGACAGTTACAATGAGCAGTTCTTC. Translated, it gives CAITDSYNEQFF.

The rearrangement joins TRBV2 to TRBJ2-1, with 11 bases lining up with TRBD2. Germline V gives CDR1 SNHLY, CDR2 FYNNEI. CDR3 size: 21 residues. J gave up 0 bases and V 6 bases, and 19 bases lay outside the gene matches. The CDR3 sequence: CASRTERSGTSGLPSYNEQFF. The CDR3 nucleotides are TGTGCCAGCAGGACCGAAAGAAGCGGGACTAGCGGACTACCCTCCTACAATGAGCAGTTCTTC.

The chain recombines TRBV5-1 with TRBJ1-1, with 10 bases matching TRBD1. Germline lookup yields CDR1 SGHRS and CDR2 YFSETQ. V was clipped by 4 bases and J by 4 bases; unmatched bases: 4. The CDR3 contains 14 residues. Here the CDR3 DNA reads TGCGCCAGCAGCCCGACAGGGGGCCCCACTGAAGCTTTCTTT. This encodes CASSPTGGPTEAFF.

The CDR3 nucleotides read TGTGCCAGCAGTGAACCCAGGGATAACTATGGCTACACCTTC. This gives the protein CASSEPRDNYGYTF. This chain links TRBV6-1 with TRBJ1-2; perhaps TRBD1 as D (5 bases). The ends were cut back, 2 bases at V and 1 base at J, with 8 bases in the middle. Germline CDR1 MNHNS, CDR2 SASEGT. CDR3 length equals 14 residues.

The chain couples TRBV7-8 to TRBJ2-7; 8 bases align to TRBD1. The CDR3 is 14 amino acids. Germline values: CDR1 SGHVS, CDR2 FQNEAQ. V gave up 3 bases and J gave up 3 bases; unmatched junction bases: 4. CDR3 DNA sequence: TGTGCCAGCAGCTTGGGTGGACAGGGCTACGAGCAGTACTTC. This encodes CASSLGGQGYEQYF.

J is TRBJ1-4 and V is TRBV10-3, with TRBD1 matching over 7 bases. The CDR3 extends over 13 amino acids. V was pared by 6 bases and J by 3 bases, with 1 base of the junction left unmatched. Germline assignment: CDR1 ENHRY and CDR2 SYGVKD. The CDR3 protein is CAIRGQPNEKLFF. Written as DNA, the CDR3 is TGTGCCATCAGGGGACAGCCTAATGAAAAACTGTTTTTT.

This chain connects TRBV9 to TRBJ2-7; 9 positions agree with TRBD1. The CDR3 is 18 residues long. J gave up 2 bases and V 2 bases, and 14 bases lay outside the gene matches. The germline V gene has CDR1 SGDLS and CDR2 YYNGEE. CDR3 DNA sequence: TGTGCCAGCAGCGTGACTTGGTATCTGGGACAGGGACCCTACGAGCAGTACTTC. It translates to CASSVTWYLGQGPYEQYF. The variable domain in full, with the rest retrieved from reference TRBV9 and TRBJ2-7, is DSGVTQTPKHLITATGQRVTLRCSPRSGDLSVYWYQQSLDQGLQFLIQYYNGEERAKGNILERFSAQQFPDLHSELNLSSLELGDSALYFCASSVTWYLGQGPYEQYFGPGTRLTVT.

V and J are TRBV7-6 and TRBJ1-1; D is undetermined. This CDR3 is built from 14 residues. V gave up 5 bases and J gave up 0 bases, with 10 bases separating them. The V gene's germline CDR1 is SGHVS and CDR2 FNYEAQ. CDR3 in amino acids: CASSTEALNTEAFF. Here the CDR3 DNA reads TGTGCCAGCAGCACCGAAGCCTTGAACACTGAAGCTTTCTTT. Full variable domain (outside the CDR3, taken from reference TRBV7-6 and TRBJ1-1): GAGVSQSPRYKVTKRGQDVALRCDPISGHVSLYWYRQALGQGPEFLTYFNYEAQQDKSGLPNDRFSAERPEGSISTLTIQRTEQRDSAMYRCASSTEALNTEAFFGQGTRLTVV.

Notes on this clone: The same CDR3 also results from other DNA sequences found in this sample. This sequence joins TRBV6-5 and TRBJ1-2; the match to TRBD1 covers 7 bases. The trim removed 5 bases at V and 4 bases at J, leaving 4 bases unmatched. Per the germline V gene, CDR1 is MNHEY and CDR2 is SVGAGI. This CDR3 region has 13 residues. This chain's CDR3 is CASSRDRVYGYTF. The CDR3 coding sequence is TGTGCCAGCAGTCGGGACAGAGTCTATGGCTACACCTTC.

The chain couples TRBV28 to TRBJ2-5; no reliable D call. CDR1 and CDR2 from the germline V gene are MDHEN and SYDVKM. Trimming took off 7 bases at V and 4 bases at J, with 13 bases between the two ends. The CDR3 extends over 13 amino acids. CDR3 region: CASTKTGGETQYF. CDR3 coding DNA: TGTGCCAGCACAAAAACCGGCGGAGAGACCCAGTACTTC.

This clone has only one observation. The chain uses TRBV5-5 and TRBJ1-2; D not resolved. The CDR3 is made up of 14 amino acids. CDR1 is SGHKS, CDR2 YYEKEE, per germline (reference sequence). The germline V and J ends were trimmed by 0 bases and 8 bases, with 14 bases remaining between them. The chain's CDR3 is CASSLGAVPGGYTF. CDR3 nucleotides: TGTGCCAGCAGCTTGGGAGCCGTCCCCGGGGGCTACACCTTC.

This chain links TRBV5-5 with TRBJ1-2; D is ambiguous. Germline values: CDR1 SGHKS, CDR2 YYEKEE (reference sequence). CDR3 size: 15 residues. Trimming left V 4 bases short and J 0 bases short, with 13 bases between. The CDR3 loop is CASSTGGKANYGYTF. The DNA for the CDR3 is TGTGCCAGCAGCACCGGAGGCAAAGCTAACTATGGCTACACCTTC.

The chain is built from TRBV2 and TRBJ1-1, with D maybe TRBD1 (5 bases). The CDR3 has 13 residues. Trimming removed 6 bases from V and 4 bases from J, with 12 bases in between. Germline lookup yields CDR1 SNHLY and CDR2 FYNNEI. The CDR3 sequence: CASRGPPGTEAFF. The CDR3 nucleotides are TGTGCCAGCAGGGGGCCACCGGGCACTGAAGCTTTCTTT.

This clone appeared a single time. The rearrangement uses TRBV5-1 and TRBJ2-1, with 7 bases that match TRBD2. This CDR3 has 15 amino acids. The V segment lost 4 bases and the J segment 6 bases; nucleotides outside the gene matches: 10. CDR1 SGHRS and CDR2 YFSETQ come from the germline V gene. The CDR3 protein is CASSDLREAGNEQFF. The DNA for the CDR3 is TGCGCCAGCAGCGACCTCCGGGAGGCGGGCAATGAGCAGTTCTTC.

The rearrangement joins TRBV6-5 to TRBJ2-5, with 8 nucleotides matching TRBD1. V dropped 7 bases and J dropped 7; count of bases not matched to a gene: 14. This CDR3 has 15 residues. Germline V CDR1 and CDR2: MNHEY, SVGAGI. Written as DNA, the CDR3 is TGTGCCAGCATAGGGAGCAGGGGGCACGTAGGGACCCAGTACTTC. Protein sequence: CASIGSRGHVGTQYF.

The CDR3 here is CASSLIRAGANVLTF. CDR3 bases: TGCGCCAGCAGCTTGATCAGGGCTGGGGCCAACGTCCTGACTTTC. The chain has TRBV5-1 and TRBJ2-6; maybe TRBD1 (5 bases). Germline CDR1 reads SGHRS; CDR2 reads YFSETQ. The CDR3 consists of 15 residues. V lost 1 base, J lost 2 bases, and 7 bases lay in between. Full variable domain (missing parts from reference TRBV5-1 and TRBJ2-6): KAGVTQTPRYLIKTRGQQVTLSCSPISGHRSVSWYQQTPGQGLQFLFEYFSETQRNKGNFPGRFSGRQFSNSRSEMNVSTLELGDSALYLCASSLIRAGANVLTFGAGSRLTVL.

This chain uses TRBV5-6 with TRBJ1-2, with no clear D. V shed 0 bases and J shed 8 bases, with 8 bases lying between them. The germline V gene encodes CDR1 SGHDT and CDR2 YYEEEE. The CDR3 covers 12 residues. The CDR3: CASSLADGGYTF. CDR3 sequence (DNA): TGTGCCAGCAGCTTGGCAGACGGGGGCTACACCTTC.

The chain is built from TRBV6-5 and TRBJ2-1, with 9 positions matching TRBD2. Germline values: CDR1 MNHEY, CDR2 SVGAGI. V gave up 6 bases and J gave up 5 bases; unmatched junction bases: 5. This CDR3 contains 14 residues. The CDR3 sequence: CASRFSGGHNEQFF. In DNA form, the CDR3 reads TGTGCCAGCAGATTTAGCGGGGGACACAATGAGCAGTTCTTC.